The present entry profiles one T cell receptor (beta chain) with its context. What it binds is unknown. This entry comes from a study of T cells after posttransplantation cyclophosphamide. Notes on the study in general: Later post-transplant blood repertoires were often dominated by donor CD8+ memory clones. TRB clonality was highly associated with recipient CMV seropositivity and reactivation.

A marrow graft followed busulfan-fludarabine conditioning, with cyclophosphamide on days +3 and +4. The CDR3 contains 13 residues. The germline CDR1 and CDR2 sequences are SGHRS and YFSETQ. Trimming cost V 5 bases and J 4 bases, with 12 bases left between them. TCRdb keeps only in-frame clones here, not all; method: immunoSEQ multiplex PCR. The profile shows around 7,000 clones, about 91% of them singletons. The TCR was taken from a female patient between 50 and 59 years old who received an allogeneic stem cell transplant from a related donor, was CMV-positive, and had no GVHD. Some T cells may possibly be graft donor cells. The chain employs TRBV5-1 and TRBJ1-1; no firm D call. The sample in question was PBMCs, obtained approximately 1,500 days after allogeneic stem cell transplant with posttransplant cyclophosphamide. Written as DNA, the CDR3 is TGCGCCAGCAGTCAACAGTACCGCACTGAAGCTTTCTTT. It yields the protein CASSQQYRTEAFF.